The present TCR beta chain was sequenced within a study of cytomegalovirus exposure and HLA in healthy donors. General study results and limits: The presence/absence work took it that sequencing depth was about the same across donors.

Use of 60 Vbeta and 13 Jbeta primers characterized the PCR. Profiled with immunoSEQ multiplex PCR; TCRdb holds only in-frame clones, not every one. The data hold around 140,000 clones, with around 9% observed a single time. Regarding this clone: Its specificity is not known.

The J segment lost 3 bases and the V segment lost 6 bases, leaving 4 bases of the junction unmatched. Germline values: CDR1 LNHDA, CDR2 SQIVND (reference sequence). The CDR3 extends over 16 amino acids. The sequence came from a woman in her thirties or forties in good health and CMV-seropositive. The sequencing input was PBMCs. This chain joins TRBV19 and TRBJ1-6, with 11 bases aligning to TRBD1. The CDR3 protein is CASRQDRGLYNSPLHF. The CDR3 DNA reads TGTGCCAGTAGACAGGACAGGGGGCTCTATAATTCACCCCTCCACTTT.